These 5 T cell receptor beta chains were sequenced from one sample in a study of vaccination and CD4 T cells after COVID-19. The antigens these receptors bind are not known. Treatment specified: approximately 9-day PBMC culture with coronavirus spike peptide pools or control peptides (ViraFEST assay). Sequencing of the DNA from cultured CD4+ T cells was carried out with the Oncomine TCR Beta short-read assay. TCRdb reprocessed the PCR reads with MiXCR, giving one entry per CDR3 protein. The sample comprises approximately 12,000 distinct CDR3 sequences, 40% to 50% of which are singletons, and more than 12% rests with the top ten. Sequencing input: CD4+ T cells from blood, cultured in vitro. Every receptor here comes from a human donor who had recovered from COVID-19.

This clonotype was recorded a few times. The chain is built from TRBV10-1 and TRBJ2-1; 12 positions agree with TRBD2. There are 14 residues in the CDR3. Germline CDR1 is WNHNN and CDR2 is SYGVQD (reference sequence). Trimming cost V 4 bases and J 8 bases; bases outside gene matches: 3. CDR3 loop: CASSGLAGGYEQFF. CDR3 DNA sequence: TGCGCCAGCAGTGGTCTAGCGGGAGGGTATGAGCAGTTCTTC.

This clonotype appeared a few times. The chain combines TRBV7-3 with TRBJ2-5; 7 bases map to TRBD2. With 5 bases clipped from V and 3 bases from J, the junction kept 9 bases outside the gene matches. The CDR3 runs 15 residues. Germline-derived CDR1 and CDR2 are SGHTA and FQGTGA. CDR3 bases: TGTGCCAGCAGCCCCAGGGAGGGACGAGAAGAGACCCAGTACTTC. Its translation is CASSPREGREETQYF.

This clonotype turned up a few times. The chain is built from TRBV5-1 and TRBJ2-3, with 11 bases that match TRBD2. Germline values: CDR1 SGHRS, CDR2 YFSETQ. This CDR3 region has 17 residues. Unmatched junction bases numbered 6, after V lost 3 bases and J lost 0 bases. The chain's CDR3 is CASSSLAGGISTDTQYF. As DNA, the CDR3 is TGCGCCAGCAGCTCTTTAGCGGGGGGGATCAGCACAGATACGCAGTATTTT.

The chain links TRBV19 to TRBJ2-3, with D tentatively TRBD2 (6 bases). The CDR3 length is 14 residues. Germline V gives CDR1 LNHDA, CDR2 SQIVND (reference sequence). Trimming removed 7 bases at V and 1 base at J, with 12 bases between. CDR3 DNA: TGTGCCAGTAACGAGGGAGGTGGCACAGATACGCAGTATTTT. Translation: CASNEGGGTDTQYF.

By its share, this clonotype is large. This chain uses TRBV7-2 with TRBJ1-5, with D uncertain. The germline V gene has CDR1 SGHTA and CDR2 FQGNSA. The CDR3 has 14 amino acids. Trimming stripped 0 bases from V and 6 bases from J, with 9 bases between. CDR3 in DNA: TGTGCCAGCAGCTTAGCTGGGGAGGGTCAGCCCCAGCATTTT. Translated, it gives CASSLAGEGQPQHF.